This entry lists 21 T cell receptor beta chains sequenced from one sample in a study of tumor and adjacent non-tumor tissue in lung cancer. This sample's RNA came from whole unsorted tissue. Distant lung tissue was collected more than 3 cm away from the tumor edge. A modified ARM-PCR protocol with three rounds of nested PCR amplified TCRbeta. From the multiplex PCR reads, TCRdb called clonotypes with MiXCR, one entry per CDR3 protein. Of about 75,000 distinct CDR3 sequences in the sample, 55% to 70% were seen once. The sequenced material came from distant non-tumor lung tissue. These receptors were obtained from a woman aged 45-59 years with non-small cell lung cancer.

This clonotype was observed many times. V usage is TRBV28 and J usage is TRBJ1-2, with D possibly matching TRBD1 (5 bases). V was clipped by 7 bases and J by 6 bases, with 15 bases between them. This CDR3 spans 13 amino acids. Germline V gene lookup returns CDR1 MDHEN and CDR2 SYDVKM. In DNA, the CDR3 is TGTGCCAGCATTTCGACAGACGCAAATGGCTACACCTTC. It specifies CASISTDANGYTF.

The chain has TRBV25-1 and TRBJ2-1; possibly TRBD1 for D (6 bases). This CDR3 contains 14 residues. Trimming removed 7 bases at V and 10 bases at J, with 20 bases between. Germline V gene data show CDR1 as MGHDK and CDR2 as SYGVNS. The CDR3 DNA reads as TGTGCCAGCAATCTAACAGGGCCCCTGAGGGAGCAGTTCTTC. As protein: CASNLTGPLREQFF.

The chain recombines TRBV5-4 with TRBJ2-1; maybe TRBD2 (6 bases). Deletions cut 2 bases from V and 7 bases from J, with 16 bases between. CDR3 length equals 15 residues. The germline CDR1 and CDR2 sequences are SGHNT and YYREEE (reference sequence). The CDR3 DNA reads TGTGCCAGCAGCTTTTCCCTATCGGGGGAAAATGAGCAGTTCTTC. Translated, it gives CASSFSLSGENEQFF.

Worth noting for this clonotype: In this CDR3 the conserved last residue, phenylalanine or tryptophan, is missing, so a read error is likely. This chain uses TRBV4-2 with TRBJ2-5; a possible D gene is TRBD2 (5 bases). The CDR3 consists of 14 residues. CDR1 is LGHNA, CDR2 YNFKEQ, per germline. The CDR3 sequence: CANSQASGQETQYL. For the CDR3, the DNA is TGTGCCAACAGCCAAGCAAGCGGCCAAGAGACCCAGTACTTG.

Comment on this clonotype: Compared with germline, one end of the junction differs, possibly owing to a read error. The V gene is TRBV20-1, the J gene TRBJ1-5; D is possibly TRBD1 (6 bases). This CDR3 is built from 15 residues. Germline CDR1 and CDR2: DFQATT and SNEGSKA (reference sequence). CDR3 loop: CSTRRSTGSNQPQHF. CDR3 DNA: TGCAGTACTAGACGAAGCACAGGGAGCAATCAGCCCCAGCATTTT.

This clonotype has ten or more counts. This chain joins TRBV5-4 and TRBJ2-2, with 8 bases aligning to TRBD2. Germline lookup yields CDR1 SGHNT and CDR2 YYREEE (reference sequence). This CDR3 spans 16 amino acids. With 4 bases clipped from V and 12 bases from J, the junction kept 17 bases outside the gene matches. CDR3: CASSPTSGIAPGQLFF. The CDR3 coding sequence is TGTGCCAGCAGCCCAACTAGCGGAATTGCACCGGGGCAGCTGTTTTTT. Based on the CDR3 plus reference TRBV5-4 and TRBJ2-2, the full variable domain is ETGVTQSPTHLIKTRGQQVTLRCSSQSGHNTVSWYQQALGQGPQFIFQYYREEENGRGNFPPRFSGLQFPNYSSELNVNALELDDSALYLCASSPTSGIAPGQLFFGEGSRLTVL.

As concerns this clonotype: Sequence at one end of the junction differs from germline and may be a read error. The chain has TRBV11-2 and TRBJ2-1; D may correspond to TRBD1 or TRBD2 (6 bases each). The CDR3 covers 17 residues. Per the germline V gene, CDR1 is SGHAT and CDR2 is FQNNGV. CDR3 in DNA: TGTGCCAGCAGCTTTGGGGGGACAATAAGGTCCTACAATGACCAGTTCTTC. It yields the protein CASSFGGTIRSYNDQFF.

This clonotype has a single count. Compared with germline, one end of the junction differs, possibly owing to a read error. Here the CDR3 reads CASSLEIRGSGYTF. CDR3 sequence (DNA): TGTGCCAGCAGTTTAGAAATCAGGGGGAGTGGCTACACATTC. The chain uses TRBV28 and TRBJ1-2, with 7 bases lining up with TRBD1. Germline V gene data show CDR1 as MDHEN and CDR2 as SYDVKM. The CDR3 contains 14 residues.

Concerning this clonotype: With a much larger clone just one base away, this may be a read error. The V and J genes are TRBV20-1 and TRBJ1-6, with no clear D. CDR1 is DFQATT, CDR2 SNEGSKA, per germline (reference sequence). The CDR3 contains 14 residues. The chain's CDR3 is CSAKGFTYYSPLHF. For the CDR3, the DNA is TGCAGTGCTAAGGGTTTCACCTATTATTCACCCCTCCACTTT.

Of note for this clonotype: One base away lies a much larger clone, so this may be a sequencing read error. The rearrangement uses TRBV28 and TRBJ2-1; D uncertain. This CDR3 is 12 amino acids long. Germline V lookup: CDR1 MDHEN, CDR2 SYDVKM. CDR3 loop: CDSSFGYNEQFF. Here the CDR3 DNA reads TGTGACAGCAGTTTCGGGTACAATGAGCAGTTCTTC.

V is TRBV4-3 and J is TRBJ2-1, with 13 bases lining up with TRBD2. Looked up from germline, CDR1 is LGHNA and CDR2 is YSLEER. The CDR3 loop spans 16 amino acids. Trimming at V came to 0 bases and at J to 15 bases, leaving 11 bases not matched to a gene. CDR3 sequence: CASSQEYTSGGVNWFF. The DNA for the CDR3 is TGCGCCAGCAGCCAAGAATACACTAGCGGGGGGGTTAACTGGTTCTTC.

A note on this clonotype: Possible read error: a much larger clone is one base away. V is TRBV12-3 or TRBV12-4 and J is TRBJ2-2; D may be TRBD1 or TRBD2 (5 bases each). The CDR3 totals 16 residues. The DNA of the CDR3 is TGTACCAGCAGTCCGTCCGGGACCTTAAGGACCGGGGAGCTGTTTTTT. This translates into CTSSPSGTLRTGELFF.

This clonotype was seen repeatedly, ten times or more. The chain uses TRBV5-4 and TRBJ2-5; D might be TRBD2 (5 bases). Germline CDR1 reads SGHNT; CDR2 reads YYREEE (reference sequence). The length of the CDR3 is 16 residues. Deletions cut 8 bases from V and 0 bases from J, with 20 bases between. The chain's CDR3 is CASTRTAGGNQETQYF. For the CDR3, the DNA is TGTGCCAGTACCCGGACGGCGGGTGGGAACCAAGAGACCCAGTACTTC.

Concerning this clonotype: Compared with germline, one end of the junction differs, possibly owing to a read error. The chain links TRBV11-2 to TRBJ2-5; 8 bases agree with TRBD2. Germline CDR1 is SGHAT and CDR2 is FQNNGV. The length of the CDR3 is 14 residues. CDR3 sequence (DNA): TGTGCAAGCAGCCCTATAGCGGGACTGGAGACCCTGTACTTC. Translating gives CASSPIAGLETLYF. Full variable domain (missing parts from reference TRBV11-2 and TRBJ2-5): EAGVAQSPRYKIIEKRQSVAFWCNPISGHATLYWYQQILGQGPKLLIQFQNNGVVDDSQLPKDRFSAERLKGVDSTLKIQPAKLEDSAVYLCASSPIAGLETLYFGPGTRLLVL.

To note about this clonotype: The conserved phenylalanine or tryptophan normally closing the CDR3 is absent here, so this likely arose from a read error. The V and J genes are TRBV28 and TRBJ1-5; no clear D gene. Germline CDR1 and CDR2: MDHEN and SYDVKM. V dropped 2 bases and J dropped 5 bases, with 13 bases sitting between them. The CDR3 loop spans 15 amino acids. The CDR3 here is CASSLAEEEDQPQHY. The CDR3 nucleotides read TGTGCCAGCAGTTTAGCTGAAGAAGAAGATCAGCCCCAGCATTAT.

Turning to this clonotype: This may arise from a read error, as a much more abundant clone is one base away. The gene calls are TRBV12-3 or TRBV12-4 and TRBJ2-5, with 9 bases that match TRBD1. This CDR3 has 15 residues. Unmatched junction bases numbered 9, after V lost 5 bases and J lost 5 bases. The CDR3 loop reads CASSPRTGACETQYF. The CDR3 DNA reads TGTGCCAGCAGTCCTCGGACAGGGGCTTGTGAGACCCAGTACTTC.

V gene TRBV7-9 combines with J gene TRBJ2-2; TRBD1 aligns across 7 bases. The trim removed 5 bases at V and 11 bases at J, leaving 11 bases unmatched. CDR1 is SEHNR, CDR2 FQNEAQ, per germline (reference sequence). CDR3 length: 14 amino acids. The CDR3 DNA reads as TGTGCCAGCAGCCGAGGGACAGACACCAGAGAGCTGTTTTTT. Protein sequence: CASSRGTDTRELFF.

Worth noting for this clonotype: A much larger clone lies one base from this, so it may be a read error. This chain connects TRBV20-1 to TRBJ1-2; no definite D call. Looked up from germline, CDR1 is DFQATT and CDR2 is SNEGSKA (reference sequence). V was clipped by 7 bases and J by 2 bases, with 20 bases between them. The CDR3 is made up of 15 amino acids. The CDR3 protein is CSVLMEQTLNYGYTF. For the CDR3, the DNA is TGCAGTGTCCTCATGGAACAGACCCTAAACTATGGCTACACCTTC.

Of note for this clonotype: Since a much larger clone is just one base distant, this may be a read error. The chain uses TRBV20-1 and TRBJ2-7, with TRBD2 identical over 7 bases. This CDR3 is built from 14 residues. Germline CDR1 is DFQATT and CDR2 is SNEGSKA (reference sequence). The chain's CDR3 is CSAGPLTSCYEQYF. CDR3 DNA sequence: TGCAGCGCTGGGCCTTTGACTAGCTGCTACGAGCAGTACTTC.

Of note for this clonotype: A much larger clone lies a single base off, so this may be a read error. V is TRBV5-8 and J is TRBJ2-3; TRBD2 agrees at 8 bases. The V gene's germline CDR1 is SGHTS and CDR2 YDEGEE. The CDR3 runs to 16 residues. The CDR3 nucleotides are TGTGCCGGACCTTCCCGGACTAGCAGCCACACAGATACGCATTATTTT. Protein product: CAGPSRTSSHTDTHYF.

This clonotype showed up many times. The rearrangement uses TRBV12-3 or TRBV12-4 and TRBJ2-7; 11 bases are a match to TRBD2. The ends lost 4 bases at V and 3 bases at J; junction bases unmatched: 14. This CDR3 has 18 amino acids. The DNA for the CDR3 is TGTGCCAGCAGTTACAAAGCCGCCGGGACTAGCGGCGTCTACGAGCAGTACTTC. Its protein is CASSYKAAGTSGVYEQYF.